The source of this T cell receptor (beta chain) is a study of blood T cell repertoires in COVID-19. Across the study: Samples taken during acute and convalescent COVID-19 were collected in the United States, Italy and Spain. Sources were T cells, B-cell-depleted T cells, or PBMCs; the material itself was cDNA or gDNA.

This clone was observed once. Source study methods: For nucleated cells, counts were estimated from reference gene primer amplification. Data came from immunoSEQ multiplex PCR; TCRdb stores just in-frame clones and leaves some out. Clonal size and the V and J genes are those of that table, whereas D and trimming came from the DNA. This repertoire shows 60,000 to 85,000 clones, 80% found once; its top ten account for around a sixth. CDR1 is SGDLS and CDR2 is YYNGEE in the germline V gene. Trimming removed 4 bases from V and 7 bases from J, with 14 bases in between. The CDR3 is 14 amino acids. This clonotype originated in a man aged 65-85 years who had recovered from COVID-19. The J gene is TRBJ2-2, the V gene TRBV9, with D perhaps TRBD1 (5 bases). Sequenced material: peripheral blood. CDR3 loop: CASSIGQGSGELFF. As DNA, the CDR3 is TGTGCCAGCAGCATCGGGCAGGGCAGCGGGGAGCTGTTTTTT.